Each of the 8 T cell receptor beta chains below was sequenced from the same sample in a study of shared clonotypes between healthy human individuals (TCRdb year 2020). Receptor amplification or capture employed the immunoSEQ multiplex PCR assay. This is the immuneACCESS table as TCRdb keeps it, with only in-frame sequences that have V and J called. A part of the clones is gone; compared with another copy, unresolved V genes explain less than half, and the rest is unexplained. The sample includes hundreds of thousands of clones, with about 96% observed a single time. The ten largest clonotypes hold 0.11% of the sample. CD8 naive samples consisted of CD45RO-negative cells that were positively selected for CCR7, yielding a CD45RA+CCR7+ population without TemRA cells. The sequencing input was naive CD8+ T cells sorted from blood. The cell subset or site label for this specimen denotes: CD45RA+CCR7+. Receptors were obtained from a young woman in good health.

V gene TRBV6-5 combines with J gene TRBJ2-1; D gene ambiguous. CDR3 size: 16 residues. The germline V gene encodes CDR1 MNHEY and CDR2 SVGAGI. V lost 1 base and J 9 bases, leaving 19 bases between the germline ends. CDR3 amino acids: CASSYYVGTGWGEQFF. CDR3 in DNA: TGTGCCAGCAGTTACTATGTGGGAACCGGGTGGGGTGAGCAGTTCTTC.

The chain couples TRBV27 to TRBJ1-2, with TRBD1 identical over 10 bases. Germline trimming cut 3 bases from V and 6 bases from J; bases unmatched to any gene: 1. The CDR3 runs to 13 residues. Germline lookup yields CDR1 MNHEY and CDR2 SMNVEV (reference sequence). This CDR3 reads CASSLTGGHGYTF. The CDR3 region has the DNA TGTGCCAGCAGTTTGACAGGGGGCCATGGCTACACCTTC.

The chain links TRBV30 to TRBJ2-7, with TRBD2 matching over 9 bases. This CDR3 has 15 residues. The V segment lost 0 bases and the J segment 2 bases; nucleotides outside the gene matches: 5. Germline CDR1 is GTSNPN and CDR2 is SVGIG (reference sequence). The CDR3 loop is CAWSVGLAGAYEQYF. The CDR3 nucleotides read TGTGCCTGGAGTGTAGGGTTAGCGGGGGCCTACGAGCAGTACTTC.

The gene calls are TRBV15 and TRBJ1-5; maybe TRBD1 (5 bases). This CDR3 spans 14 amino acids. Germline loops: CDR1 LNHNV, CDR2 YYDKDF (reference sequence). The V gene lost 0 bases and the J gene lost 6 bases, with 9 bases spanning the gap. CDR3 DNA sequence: TGTGCCACCAGCAGAGATAGTGGGGGTCAGCCCCAGCATTTT. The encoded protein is CATSRDSGGQPQHF.

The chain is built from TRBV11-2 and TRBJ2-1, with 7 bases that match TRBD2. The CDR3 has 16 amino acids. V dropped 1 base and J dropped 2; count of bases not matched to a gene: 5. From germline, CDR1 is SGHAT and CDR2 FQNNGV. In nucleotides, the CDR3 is TGTGCCAGCAGCTTAGGAGCGGGGACCGCCTACAATGAGCAGTTCTTC. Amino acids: CASSLGAGTAYNEQFF. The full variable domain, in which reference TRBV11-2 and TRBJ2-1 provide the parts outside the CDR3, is EAGVAQSPRYKIIEKRQSVAFWCNPISGHATLYWYQQILGQGPKLLIQFQNNGVVDDSQLPKDRFSAERLKGVDSTLKIQPAKLEDSAVYLCASSLGAGTAYNEQFFGPGTRLTVL.

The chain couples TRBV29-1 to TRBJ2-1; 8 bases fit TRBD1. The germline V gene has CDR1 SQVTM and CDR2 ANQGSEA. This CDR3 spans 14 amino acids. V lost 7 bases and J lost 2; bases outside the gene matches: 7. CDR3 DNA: TGCAGCGCCCAGGGGGCGACTACCTACAATGAGCAGTTCTTC. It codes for CSAQGATTYNEQFF.

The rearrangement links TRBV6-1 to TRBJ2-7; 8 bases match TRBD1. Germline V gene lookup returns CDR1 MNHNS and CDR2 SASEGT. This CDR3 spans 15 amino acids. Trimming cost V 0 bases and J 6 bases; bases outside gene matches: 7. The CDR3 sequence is CASSEARDRSFEQYF. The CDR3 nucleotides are TGTGCCAGCAGTGAAGCGAGGGACAGGAGCTTCGAGCAGTACTTC.

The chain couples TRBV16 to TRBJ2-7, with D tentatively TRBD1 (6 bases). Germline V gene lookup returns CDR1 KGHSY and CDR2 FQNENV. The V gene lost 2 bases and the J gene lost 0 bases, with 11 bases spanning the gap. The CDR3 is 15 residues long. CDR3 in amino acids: CASSQGQKSSYEQYF. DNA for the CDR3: TGTGCCAGCAGCCAAGGACAGAAAAGCTCCTACGAGCAGTACTTC.